This T cell receptor beta chain was sequenced for a study of blood T cells in healthy people across ages. A few counts support this clonotype. The use of a sample-barcoded 5' primer and a J-beta primer mix characterized a second PCR of 7 to 11 cycles. TCRdb passed the 5' RACE reads through MiXCR, listing each CDR3 protein once. The sample holds about 580,000 distinct CDR3 sequences, roughly 48% seen once. The CDR3 loop spans 15 amino acids. Germline V gives CDR1 SGHAT, CDR2 FQDESV (reference sequence). Trimming cost V 5 bases and J 2 bases, with 15 bases left between them. The chain recombines TRBV11-1 with TRBJ1-2, with D possibly TRBD1 on 6 matching bases. Sequencing input: blood. The TCR was taken from a man older than 75 in good health. CDR3 DNA sequence: TGTGCCAGCAGCCTCAGGGGTAGAGGCAACTATGGCTACACCTTC. This sequence encodes CASSLRGRGNYGYTF.